One sample yielded the 17 T cell receptor beta chains listed below, sequenced in a study of graft-versus-host responses after intestinal transplantation. TCRdb's copy holds only in-frame clones and misses some; the assay was immunoSEQ multiplex PCR. The sample contains under 6,000 clones, approximately 72% of which appear only once. Sequenced material: PBMCs, taken about 550 days after intestinal transplant. The source of these receptors is a human patient who received an intestinal transplant, so some T cells may come from the graft donor.

J is TRBJ1-2 and V is TRBV11-1; D remains unclear. V dropped 1 base and J dropped 6 bases, with 15 bases sitting between them. In germline, CDR1 is SGHAT, CDR2 FQDESV (reference sequence). This CDR3 has 15 residues. The CDR3 nucleotides are TGTGCCAGCAGCTTAGATTGGGGTGCTCCTGATGGCTACACCTTC. It yields the protein CASSLDWGAPDGYTF.

As to this clone: Its ends do not fully match the called genes, so a read error is possible. The same CDR3 is also encoded by other DNA sequences in this sample. The chain uses TRBV7-8 and TRBJ2-3, with 8 bases lining up with TRBD2. The CDR3 length is 19 residues. CDR1 SGHVS and CDR2 FQNEAQ come from the germline V gene. As DNA, the CDR3 is TGTGCCAGCAGCCCCCGGAGCGGGCGGGGGGTCCGGAGCACGGATACGCAGTATTTT. It yields the protein CASSPRSGRGVRSTDTQYF.

The V and J genes are TRBV21-1 and TRBJ2-6. TRBV21-1 represents a pseudogene. The CDR3 is 17 residues long. The CDR3 protein is CASSLRAGRPGANVLTF. The CDR3 nucleotides are TGTGCCAGCAGCTTGAGGGCAGGGCGCCCTGGGGCCAACGTCCTGACTTTC.

This clone was seen a few times. The chain has TRBV7-3 and TRBJ1-2; a possible D gene is TRBD1 (5 bases). Per the germline V gene, CDR1 is SGHTA and CDR2 is FQGTGA. V gave up 3 bases and J gave up 3 bases, with 8 bases separating them. The CDR3 runs to 13 residues. The CDR3 DNA is TGTGCCAGCAGCTTGGGGGGTTACTATGGCTACACCTTC. Translation: CASSLGGYYGYTF.

The rearrangement uses TRBV11-1 and TRBJ2-5, with 8 nucleotides matching TRBD1. The tail of the sequence fits TRBJ2-7 better, so the J call may be wrong. This CDR3 comprises 14 residues. CDR1 SGHAT and CDR2 FQDESV come from the germline V gene (reference sequence). The CDR3 region has the DNA TGTGCCAGCAGCTTCCGCCGACAGGGGCACGAGCAGTACTTC. Protein product: CASSFRRQGHEQYF.

The gene calls are TRBV7-2 and TRBJ2-2; 12 nucleotides agree with TRBD1. Germline CDR1 and CDR2: SGHTA and FQGNSA. This CDR3 is 17 amino acids long. With V trimmed by 4 bases and J by 6 bases, 9 bases remained unmatched. CDR3 nucleotides: TGTGCCAGCAGCTGGGGGGACAGGGGGCTAGAAGCCGGGGAGCTGTTTTTT. It codes for CASSWGDRGLEAGELFF. The whole variable domain, remainder taken from reference TRBV7-2 and TRBJ2-2, is GAGVSQSPSNKVTEKGKDVELRCDPISGHTALYWYRQSLGQGLEFLIYFQGNSAPDKSGLPSDRFSAERTGGSVSTLTIQRTQQEDSAVYLCASSWGDRGLEAGELFFGEGSRLTVL.

The genes are TRBV6-5 and TRBJ2-5; D uncertain. Trimming stripped 6 bases from V and 5 bases from J, with 13 bases between. The germline gives CDR1 MNHEY, CDR2 SVGAGI. The CDR3 extends over 13 amino acids. CDR3 region: CASREPVGETQYF. DNA for the CDR3: TGTGCCAGCAGGGAGCCGGTTGGGGAGACCCAGTACTTC.

The chain joins TRBV25-1 to TRBJ1-5; D is ambiguous. V shed 4 bases and J shed 4 bases, with 8 bases lying between them. CDR1 is MGHDK, CDR2 SYGVNS, per germline. The CDR3 consists of 13 residues. The CDR3 nucleotides read TGTGCCAGCAGTGCAACTGAGAATCAGCCCCAGCATTTT. Encoded protein: CASSATENQPQHF.

The chain recombines TRBV4-1 with TRBJ1-2; 8 bases align to TRBD1. Germline trimming cut 0 bases from V and 2 bases from J; bases unmatched to any gene: 8. CDR3 length equals 17 residues. The germline gives CDR1 MGHRA, CDR2 YSYEKL. The CDR3 spells CASSQETRGRQNYGYTF. CDR3 in DNA: TGCGCCAGCAGCCAAGAGACCAGGGGGCGCCAGAACTATGGCTACACCTTC.

This chain links TRBV11-3 with TRBJ1-1; 9 bases are a match to TRBD1. The CDR3 totals 14 residues. Unmatched junction bases numbered 3, after V lost 3 bases and J lost 4 bases. Germline V gives CDR1 SGHNT, CDR2 YENEEA. CDR3 sequence (DNA): TGTGCCAGCAGCTTTACAGGGGGCCGCACTGAAGCTTTCTTT. Translating it yields CASSFTGGRTEAFF.

In DNA, the CDR3 is TGTGCCTGCCGACTAGCGGGGGGCGCGAACACCGGGGAGCTGTTTTTT. The encoded protein is CACRLAGGANTGELFF. The rearrangement links TRBV19 to TRBJ2-2; 13 bases fit TRBD2. CDR1 and CDR2 (germline): LNHDA, SQIVND (reference sequence). This CDR3 spans 16 amino acids. The V gene end was trimmed by 11 bases and the J gene end by 0 bases; junction bases not matched to a gene: 6. Together with reference TRBV19 and TRBJ2-2, the CDR3 gives the full variable domain: DGGITQSPKYLFRKEGQNVTLSCEQNLNHDAMYWYRQDPGQGLRLIYYSQIVNDFQKGDIAEGYSVSREKKESFPLTVTSAQKNPTAFYLCACRLAGGANTGELFFGEGSRLTVL.

This clone was found a few times. Germline is not matched at one junction end, which may reflect a read error. The chain has TRBV7-2 and TRBJ2-2; TRBD1 matches 12 bases. Germline loops: CDR1 SGHTA, CDR2 FQGNSA. The CDR3 runs 17 residues. In DNA form, the CDR3 reads TGTGCCAGCAGCTGGGGGGACAGGGGGCTAGAAACCGAGGAGCTGTTTTTT. Protein: CASSWGDRGLETEELFF. Supplemented by reference TRBV7-2 and TRBJ2-2, the full variable domain reads GAGVSQSPSNKVTEKGKDVELRCDPISGHTALYWYRQSLGQGLEFLIYFQGNSAPDKSGLPSDRFSAERTGGSVSTLTIQRTQQEDSAVYLCASSWGDRGLETEELFFGEGSRLTVL.

The V gene is TRBV6-6, the J gene TRBJ2-7; 7 bases are a match to TRBD1. This CDR3 comprises 14 residues. In germline, CDR1 is MNHNY, CDR2 SVGAGI (reference sequence). The trim removed 4 bases at V and 5 bases at J, leaving 8 bases unmatched. The CDR3 loop is CASSSDRVTDEQYF. CDR3 in DNA: TGTGCCAGCAGTTCCGACAGGGTCACGGACGAGCAGTACTTC.

In its sample, this clone ranks as large (0.1 to 1%). This CDR3 is also generated by other DNA sequences in the sample. The chain uses TRBV7-8 and TRBJ2-3; 8 positions match TRBD2. This CDR3 comprises 19 residues. Germline assignment: CDR1 SGHVS and CDR2 FQNEAQ. V gave up 5 bases and J gave up 0 bases; unmatched junction bases: 16. The CDR3 DNA sequence: TGTGCCAGCAGCCCCCGGAGTGGGCGGGGGGTCCGGAGCACAGATACGCAGTATTTT. Translation: CASSPRSGRGVRSTDTQYF.

This clone was seen a handful of times. One base separates it from a far larger clone, so it is likely a read error. The rearrangement links TRBV7-8 to TRBJ1-4; weak D call: TRBD1 (5 bases). The CDR3 contains 17 residues. The germline V gene has CDR1 SGHVS and CDR2 FQNEAQ. V was shortened by 5 bases and J by 4 bases, with 20 bases between the two germline ends. The chain's CDR3 is CASSLLGLGPDNEKLFF. The CDR3 coding sequence is TGTGCCAGCAGCCTCCTGGGGTTGGGGCCGGATAATGAAAAACTGTTTTTT.

The chain uses TRBV5-1 and TRBJ1-1, with 9 bases fitting TRBD1. V was clipped by 4 bases and J by 5 bases; unmatched bases: 12. The CDR3 has 16 residues. Germline CDR1 SGHRS, CDR2 YFSETQ. The CDR3 coding sequence is TGCGCCAGCAGCCAAGGGACAGGGTACACCTCGACTGAAGCTTTCTTT. This codes for CASSQGTGYTSTEAFF.

The chain combines TRBV7-2 with TRBJ2-5, with D possibly being TRBD1 or TRBD2 (5 bases each). The CDR3 has 15 amino acids. Germline loops: CDR1 SGHTA, CDR2 FQGNSA. The V and J ends lost 2 bases and 4 bases respectively, with 14 bases between them. This CDR3 is CASSLYGTQGETQYF. The CDR3 coding sequence is TGTGCCAGCAGCTTATACGGGACCCAGGGAGAGACCCAGTACTTC.